One and the same sample provided the 27 T cell receptor beta chains below, sequenced in a study of shared clonotypes between healthy human individuals. Sequenced by immunoSEQ multiplex PCR; TCRdb stores in-frame clones only, minus some. The sample includes approximately 2,200,000 clones, about 92% of them seen just once. Positive CCR7 selection of CD45RO-negative cells yielded the naive CD8 cells, and terminally differentiated effector memory CD45RA+ cells were excluded. The material sequenced was naive CD8+ T cells from PBMCs. All receptors derive from a man between 18 and 35 years old in good health. Some clones in this sample may be carry-over from other donors' samples.

V gene TRBV6-1 combines with J gene TRBJ2-7; D might be TRBD2 (5 bases). The germline gives CDR1 MNHNS, CDR2 SASEGT. This CDR3 is built from 14 residues. Trimming left V 5 bases short and J 4 bases short, with 15 bases between. The CDR3 loop is CASSLPRTGYEQYF. DNA of the CDR3: TGTGCCAGCAGTCTCCCCCGTACGGGATACGAGCAGTACTTC.

V and J are TRBV9 and TRBJ1-4, with 7 positions matching TRBD1. V lost 4 bases to trimming and J lost 7 bases; unmatched junction nucleotides: 16. Germline V gene sequence: CDR1 SGDLS, CDR2 YYNGEE. CDR3 length: 17 amino acids. This CDR3 reads CASSQTGLLTGGEKLFF. The CDR3 DNA is TGTGCCAGCAGCCAGACAGGGCTCCTTACGGGGGGTGAAAAACTGTTTTTT.

The chain uses TRBV18 and TRBJ2-7; 8 bases match TRBD2. Germline V gives CDR1 KGHSH, CDR2 LQKENI. This CDR3 comprises 15 residues. J gave up 0 bases and V 3 bases, and 4 bases lay outside the gene matches. CDR3 residues: CASSPIAGFSYEQYF. As DNA, the CDR3 is TGTGCCAGCTCACCTATAGCGGGATTCTCCTACGAGCAGTACTTC.

The CDR3 here is CASGDSSGRSSGANVLTF. The DNA of the CDR3 is TGTGCCAGCGGCGATTCTAGCGGGCGCAGCTCTGGGGCCAACGTCCTGACTTTC. The genes are TRBV6-4 and TRBJ2-6; 8 bases fit TRBD2. Germline V lookup: CDR1 MRHNA, CDR2 SNTAGT. V shed 8 bases and J 0 bases; nucleotides not matched to a gene: 12. This CDR3 has 18 residues.

This sequence joins TRBV6-5 and TRBJ2-5, with D perhaps given as TRBD1 or TRBD2 (7 bases each). The CDR3 totals 13 residues. The V gene's germline CDR1 is MNHEY and CDR2 SVGAGI. V gave up 6 bases and J gave up 5 bases, with 13 bases separating them. In DNA, the CDR3 is TGTGCCAGCAGCCACAGGGGAGGGGAGACCCAGTACTTC. This codes for CASSHRGGETQYF.

In regard to this clone: Additional DNA sequences in this sample encode the identical CDR3. V and J are TRBV28 and TRBJ2-7; 7 bases align to TRBD1. This CDR3 has 14 residues. CDR1 is MDHEN, CDR2 SYDVKM, per germline. V dropped 2 bases and J dropped 2; count of bases not matched to a gene: 3. For the CDR3, the DNA is TGTGCCAGCAGTTTACAGCAGGGGGCCTACGAGCAGTACTTC. Amino acids: CASSLQQGAYEQYF.

This clone was counted once. This chain joins TRBV19 and TRBJ2-7; perhaps TRBD2 as D (5 bases). From germline, CDR1 is LNHDA and CDR2 SQIVND (reference sequence). Trimming pared 5 bases from V and 3 bases from J, leaving 14 bases between. The length of the CDR3 is 14 residues. The CDR3 is CASSPHLRDYEQYF. CDR3 nucleotide sequence: TGTGCCAGTAGTCCCCATCTTCGGGACTACGAGCAGTACTTC.

This rearrangement joins TRBV5-1 to TRBJ2-7, with D perhaps matching TRBD2 (7 bases). This CDR3 is built from 13 residues. Per germline, CDR1 SGHRS and CDR2 YFSETQ. Deletions cut 5 bases from V and 2 bases from J, with 11 bases between. CDR3: CASRVGGPYEQYF. As DNA, the CDR3 is TGCGCCAGCAGAGTGGGGGGGCCCTACGAGCAGTACTTC.

Of note for this clone: The sample holds other DNA sequences that translate to the same CDR3. The CDR3: CASSLGQGITEAFF. In nucleotides, the CDR3 is TGCGCCAGCAGCCTCGGACAGGGGATCACTGAAGCTTTCTTT. J is TRBJ1-1 and V is TRBV5-1; 9 positions agree with TRBD1. Germline trimming cut 4 bases from V and 4 bases from J; bases unmatched to any gene: 5. Per the germline V gene, CDR1 is SGHRS and CDR2 is YFSETQ. The CDR3 extends over 14 amino acids.

This chain connects TRBV10-2 to TRBJ2-3; a weak D match, TRBD2 (5 bases). The CDR3 length is 16 residues. Trimming pared 0 bases from V and 1 base from J, leaving 11 bases between. Looked up from germline, CDR1 is WSHSY and CDR2 is SAAADI. CDR3 nucleotide sequence: TGCGCCAGCAGTGAGTCGCCAAGGACTCGCACAGATACGCAGTATTTT. It translates to CASSESPRTRTDTQYF.

The rearrangement links TRBV6-5 to TRBJ1-6; no clear D gene. This CDR3 comprises 13 residues. Between the trimmed V and J ends, which lost 2 bases and 5 bases, there was a span of 4 bases. The germline gives CDR1 MNHEY, CDR2 SVGAGI. This chain's CDR3 is CASSYADNSPLHF. The CDR3 DNA sequence: TGTGCCAGCAGTTACGCAGATAATTCACCCCTCCACTTT.

The rearrangement joins TRBV25-1 to TRBJ2-2, with D perhaps TRBD1 or TRBD2 (5 bases each). V was shortened by 8 bases and J by 4 bases, with 8 bases between the two germline ends. This CDR3 has 12 residues. Germline V lookup: CDR1 MGHDK, CDR2 SYGVNS. The CDR3 here is CASSGSTGELFF. The CDR3 region has the DNA TGTGCCAGCTCAGGGAGCACCGGGGAGCTGTTTTTT.

The chain uses TRBV7-9 and TRBJ1-2; D is undetermined. The CDR3 sequence is 17 residues long. V lost 7 bases and J lost 4, with 25 bases in between. Germline V CDR1 and CDR2: SEHNR, FQNEAQ (reference sequence). For the CDR3, the DNA is TGTGCCAGCATCGCCCTACTCATGCCCGAAAACGGCTATGGCTACACCTTC. This translates into CASIALLMPENGYGYTF.

As regards this clone: The same CDR3 is also encoded by other DNA sequences in this sample. The V call is TRBV19, the J call TRBJ2-1; 8 bases map to TRBD2. This CDR3 has 13 amino acids. Germline lookup yields CDR1 LNHDA and CDR2 SQIVND (reference sequence). The trim removed 3 bases at V and 9 bases at J, leaving 4 bases unmatched. CDR3 protein: CASSIGRGGEQFF. The CDR3 DNA follows: TGTGCCAGTAGTATCGGGAGGGGTGGTGAGCAGTTCTTC. The entire variable domain, with the rest obtained from reference TRBV19 and TRBJ2-1, is as follows: DGGITQSPKYLFRKEGQNVTLSCEQNLNHDAMYWYRQDPGQGLRLIYYSQIVNDFQKGDIAEGYSVSREKKESFPLTVTSAQKNPTAFYLCASSIGRGGEQFFGPGTRLTVL.

With respect to this clone: The identical CDR3 is also encoded by other nucleotide sequences in the sample. The V call is TRBV4-3, the J call TRBJ2-2, with 9 bases matching TRBD2. There are 16 residues in the CDR3. The ends lost 1 base at V and 1 base at J; junction bases unmatched: 1. Looked up from germline, CDR1 is LGHNA and CDR2 is YSLEER. CDR3 loop: CASSQGLAVNTGELFF. The CDR3 region has the DNA TGCGCCAGCAGCCAAGGACTAGCGGTGAACACCGGGGAGCTGTTTTTT.

CDR3 protein: CATGGLAGKEQYF. CDR3 nucleotide sequence: TGTGCCACCGGCGGACTAGCGGGGAAGGAGCAGTACTTC. This sequence joins TRBV27 and TRBJ2-7; TRBD2 agrees at 12 bases. Trimming took 10 bases from V and 7 from J; bases not matched to a gene: 8. The germline CDR1 and CDR2 sequences are MNHEY and SMNVEV (reference sequence). CDR3 length: 13 amino acids.

The genes are TRBV7-8 and TRBJ2-3; weak D call: TRBD2 (5 bases). This CDR3 is 14 amino acids long. CDR1 is SGHVS, CDR2 FQNEAQ, per germline. V lost 0 bases to trimming and J lost 6 bases, with 10 bases between them. The CDR3 DNA sequence: TGTGCCAGCAGCTTAGCGCTGAGGGATGATACGCAGTATTTT. Translating gives CASSLALRDDTQYF.

This chain connects TRBV15 to TRBJ1-2; D ambiguous. Trimming removed 5 bases at V and 8 bases at J, with 15 bases between. Looked up from germline, CDR1 is LNHNV and CDR2 is YYDKDF (reference sequence). This CDR3 has 13 amino acids. Here the CDR3 reads CATSATEREGYTF. The CDR3 nucleotides are TGTGCCACCAGCGCGACCGAGAGGGAGGGCTACACCTTC.

The chain is built from TRBV7-9 and TRBJ2-3; D is perhaps TRBD1 (6 bases). The V gene lost 5 bases and the J gene lost 1 base, with 16 bases spanning the gap. The CDR3 loop spans 16 amino acids. The germline gives CDR1 SEHNR, CDR2 FQNEAQ (reference sequence). Here the CDR3 DNA reads TGTGCCAGCAGCCCCAGAACAGGGTCGGGCACAGATACGCAGTATTTT. Amino acid sequence: CASSPRTGSGTDTQYF. Complete variable domain (other parts from reference TRBV7-9 and TRBJ2-3): DTGVSQNPRHKITKRGQNVTFRCDPISEHNRLYWYRQTLGQGPEFLTYFQNEAQLEKSRLLSDRFSAERPKGSFSTLEIQRTEQGDSAMYLCASSPRTGSGTDTQYFGPGTRLTVL.

With respect to this clone: The same CDR3 is also encoded by other DNA sequences in this sample. The chain combines TRBV7-9 with TRBJ2-1; D gene unclear. Germline V gene sequence: CDR1 SEHNR, CDR2 FQNEAQ (reference sequence). CDR3 size: 12 residues. Between the trimmed V and J ends, which lost 3 bases and 7 bases, there was a span of 7 bases. CDR3 sequence reads: CASSFPGNEQFF. The DNA of the CDR3 is TGTGCCAGCAGCTTTCCTGGGAATGAGCAGTTCTTC.

The V gene is TRBV5-6, the J gene TRBJ2-2; 11 bases match TRBD2. This CDR3 has 16 amino acids. Germline V lookup: CDR1 SGHDT, CDR2 YYEEEE. J was trimmed by 6 bases and V by 0 bases; bases with no gene match: 4. The CDR3 protein is CASSLELAGAPGELFF. The CDR3 DNA is TGTGCCAGCAGCTTGGAACTAGCGGGGGCCCCCGGGGAGCTGTTTTTT.

This clone has just one count. The chain has TRBV5-1 and TRBJ2-7; D gene uncertain. V was trimmed by 1 base and J by 3 bases, leaving 11 bases between them. Germline CDR1 and CDR2: SGHRS and YFSETQ. This CDR3 is 14 amino acids long. CDR3 sequence (DNA): TGCGCCAGCAGCTTGAGTGTGACGGACTACGAGCAGTACTTC. Translated: CASSLSVTDYEQYF.

This chain joins TRBV27 and TRBJ2-7; no definite D call. Trimming left V 2 bases short and J 0 bases short, with 14 bases between. The CDR3 has 16 residues. The germline gives CDR1 MNHEY, CDR2 SMNVEV (reference sequence). CDR3 nucleotides: TGTGCCAGCAGTTTAAACTTTGGGGAAGCCTCCTACGAGCAGTACTTC. Translation gives CASSLNFGEASYEQYF.

The V and J genes are TRBV15 and TRBJ2-7, with D possibly matching TRBD2 (5 bases). Trimming took 8 bases from V and 5 from J, leaving 10 bases between them. The germline gives CDR1 LNHNV, CDR2 YYDKDF (reference sequence). There are 11 residues in the CDR3. The CDR3 reads CATGEGDEQYF. CDR3 sequence (DNA): TGTGCCACCGGAGAGGGCGACGAGCAGTACTTC.

V is TRBV12-5 and J is TRBJ2-3; 10 nucleotides match TRBD1. The germline gives CDR1 LGHNT, CDR2 FRNRAP. J was trimmed by 4 bases and V by 3 bases; bases with no gene match: 4. The CDR3 runs 15 residues. CDR3 coding DNA: TGTGCTAGTGGTTTAGATGACAGGGGGCCAGATACGCAGTATTTT. Translating it yields CASGLDDRGPDTQYF. Filled out from reference TRBV12-5 and TRBJ2-3, the complete variable domain reads DARVTQTPRHKVTEMGQEVTMRCQPILGHNTVFWYRQTMMQGLELLAYFRNRAPLDDSGMPKDRFSAEMPDATLATLKIQPSEPRDSAVYFCASGLDDRGPDTQYFGPGTRLTVL.

The rearrangement uses TRBV5-6 and TRBJ1-4; unclear D gene. Trimming stripped 6 bases from V and 8 bases from J, with 23 bases between. Germline V gene sequence: CDR1 SGHDT, CDR2 YYEEEE. CDR3 length: 16 residues. This CDR3 is CASTSGRIVGREKLFF. CDR3 DNA sequence: TGTGCCAGCACCTCCGGTAGGATCGTTGGCAGAGAAAAACTGTTTTTT. The full variable domain, its missing parts supplied by reference TRBV5-6 and TRBJ1-4, is DAGVTQSPTHLIKTRGQQVTLRCSPKSGHDTVSWYQQALGQGPQFIFQYYEEEERQRGNFPDRFSGHQFPNYSSELNVNALLLGDSALYLCASTSGRIVGREKLFFGSGTQLSVL.

This clone has only one observation. The rearrangement uses TRBV5-1 and TRBJ2-7, with D possibly TRBD1 on 5 matching bases. The CDR3 is 13 residues long. The germline gives CDR1 SGHRS, CDR2 YFSETQ. With 0 bases removed from V and 5 bases from J, the gap between germline ends came to 9 bases. CDR3 residues: CASSLEQVDEQYF. CDR3 DNA: TGCGCCAGCAGCTTGGAACAGGTCGACGAGCAGTACTTC.